This TCR beta chain was retrieved from a study of beta chain features in type 1 diabetes. Trimming shortened V by 0 bases and J by 3 bases, and 11 bases separated the two germline ends. The germline V gene encodes CDR1 LGHNA and CDR2 YNFKEQ. The CDR3 has 15 residues. This clone was observed a few times. Reverse transcribing all isolated RNA meant expressed TCRB transcripts were sequenced. Sequencing was performed with immunoSEQ multiplex PCR; in TCRdb, only in-frame clones are kept and a portion is missing. Altogether 430,000 or so clones are present, roughly 11% being singletons, with the ten largest covering approximately 0.045%.

The clonotype comes from a woman aged 18-29 years in good health. The V call is TRBV4-2, the J call TRBJ1-2; weak D call: TRBD1 (5 bases). Specimen: naive CD4+ T cells from blood. The CDR3 coding sequence is TGTGCCAGCAGCCAAGATCTGCAGGGCCACTATGGCTACACCTTC. This codes for CASSQDLQGHYGYTF.